The 20 T cell receptor beta chains below were found in one sample sequenced in a study of Ad26.COV2.S vaccination and SARS-CoV-2 variants. Clones were read by immunoSEQ multiplex PCR, and TCRdb kept only the in-frame ones, dropping some. In the table there are under 600,000 clones, 89% of which are singletons. This sample's treatment: some 20 received Ad26.COV2.S at low or high dose, single or two shots; about 5 received placebo; per-sample allocation not given. Specimen acquisition occurred on day 63 following the initial vaccine or placebo injection. This sample comprised peripheral blood, obtained in a trial of Ad26.COV2.S vaccine versus placebo. These receptors were taken from a person between 18 and 60 years old who received the Ad26.COV2.S COVID-19 vaccine or a placebo.

The rearrangement joins TRBV24-1 to TRBJ2-1, with D perhaps TRBD2 (5 bases). The length of the CDR3 is 13 residues. The germline V gene has CDR1 KGHDR and CDR2 SFDVKD. V was pared by 1 base and J by 8 bases, with 8 bases between. CDR3 protein: CATSDFTRDEQFF. As DNA, the CDR3 is TGTGCCACCAGTGATTTTACGAGGGATGAGCAGTTCTTC.

Points on this clone: The limits of the CDR3 on the DNA are not certain, so only TCRdb's listed CDR3 is given. The chain couples TRBV7-9 to TRBJ1-2. Germline CDR1 is SEHNR and CDR2 is FQNEAQ (reference sequence). Ends included, the CDR3 has 15 residues. This CDR3 reads CAGCPQGDYSCGYTF.

This chain uses TRBV7-2 with TRBJ2-6; D remains ambiguous. The germline gives CDR1 SGHTA, CDR2 FQGNSA. This CDR3 contains 14 residues. The V end lost 5 bases, the J end lost 4 bases, and 9 bases lay between the germline ends. The CDR3 DNA follows: TGTGCCAGCAGCCGTGTGCGGGGGGCCAACGTCCTGACTTTC. Residues: CASSRVRGANVLTF.

This chain joins TRBV7-9 and TRBJ1-1; D might be TRBD1 (6 bases). Trimming removed 1 base at V and 0 bases at J, with 9 bases between. CDR1 and CDR2 (germline): SEHNR, FQNEAQ (reference sequence). The CDR3 is made up of 15 amino acids. DNA for the CDR3: TGTGCCAGCAGCTTAGGGGGGGCGATGAACACTGAAGCTTTCTTT. This sequence encodes CASSLGGAMNTEAFF.

CDR3 coding DNA: TGTGCCAGCAGCACCTTTAACAGGGAAACTGAAGCTTTCTTT. The encoded protein is CASSTFNRETEAFF. This rearrangement joins TRBV7-9 to TRBJ1-1; possible D gene TRBD1, 6 bases. Trimming shortened V by 5 bases and J by 5 bases, and 15 bases separated the two germline ends. The CDR3 has 14 residues. From germline, CDR1 is SEHNR and CDR2 FQNEAQ (reference sequence).

This clone was observed a handful of times. V and J are TRBV12-5 and TRBJ1-1; TRBD1 agrees at 9 bases. J gave up 5 bases and V 0 bases, and 10 bases lay outside the gene matches. This CDR3 has 17 residues. Looked up from germline, CDR1 is LGHNT and CDR2 is FRNRAP. CDR3 DNA: TGTGCTAGTGGTTTGGTACGTAGGACAGGGGAGGATACTGAAGCTTTCTTT. Protein sequence: CASGLVRRTGEDTEAFF.

This chain uses TRBV18 with TRBJ1-2; possible D gene TRBD1, 5 bases. The CDR3 contains 13 residues. Between the trimmed V and J ends, which lost 3 bases and 6 bases, there was a span of 11 bases. From germline, CDR1 is KGHSH and CDR2 LQKENI. The CDR3 DNA follows: TGTGCCAGCTCACCGGCGGGGGGGAATGGCTACACCTTC. This sequence encodes CASSPAGGNGYTF.

J is TRBJ2-1 and V is TRBV11-2; 8 bases are shared with TRBD2. V lost 0 bases, J lost 4 bases, and 8 bases stayed unmatched. Germline CDR1 and CDR2: SGHAT and FQNNGV. The CDR3 length is 17 residues. The CDR3: CASSLEFSGVNYNEQFF. Written as DNA, the CDR3 is TGTGCCAGCAGCTTAGAGTTTAGCGGGGTAAATTACAATGAGCAGTTCTTC. Filled out from reference TRBV11-2 and TRBJ2-1, the complete variable domain reads EAGVAQSPRYKIIEKRQSVAFWCNPISGHATLYWYQQILGQGPKLLIQFQNNGVVDDSQLPKDRFSAERLKGVDSTLKIQPAKLEDSAVYLCASSLEFSGVNYNEQFFGPGTRLTVL.

The gene calls are TRBV9 and TRBJ2-5; the D is unclear. Between the trimmed V and J ends, which lost 1 base and 4 bases, there was a span of 14 bases. Per the germline V gene, CDR1 is SGDLS and CDR2 is YYNGEE. The CDR3 runs 15 residues. Here the CDR3 DNA reads TGTGCCAGCAGCGTAAGTTATGCGCCTTCAGAGACCCAGTACTTC. Translation: CASSVSYAPSETQYF.

The genes are TRBV11-2 and TRBJ2-5, with 13 positions matching TRBD2. Looked up from germline, CDR1 is SGHAT and CDR2 is FQNNGV. V was pared by 6 bases and J by 2 bases, with 3 bases of the junction left unmatched. This CDR3 comprises 15 residues. CDR3 bases: TGTGCCAGCAGACCACTAGCGGGAGGGCAAGAGACCCAGTACTTC. This sequence encodes CASRPLAGGQETQYF.

This chain uses TRBV12-5 with TRBJ1-2; possible D gene TRBD1, 6 bases. Germline CDR1 is LGHNT and CDR2 is FRNRAP. Between the trimmed V and J ends, which lost 3 bases and 7 bases, there was a span of 12 bases. The CDR3 has 13 residues. The chain's CDR3 is CASGFLGGGGYTF. CDR3 coding DNA: TGTGCTAGTGGTTTCCTGGGAGGGGGTGGCTACACCTTC.

This chain links TRBV6-6 with TRBJ2-7; D not certain. Trimming took off 0 bases at V and 3 bases at J, with 6 bases between the two ends. The V gene's germline CDR1 is MNHNY and CDR2 SVGAGI (reference sequence). The CDR3 length is 13 residues. The CDR3 spells CASSYSADYEQYF. The CDR3 nucleotides read TGTGCCAGCAGTTACTCTGCGGACTACGAGCAGTACTTC.

The V gene is TRBV18, the J gene TRBJ2-7; 8 nucleotides align to TRBD1. Trimming took 1 base from V and 2 from J; bases not matched to a gene: 7. Germline CDR1 KGHSH, CDR2 LQKENI. The CDR3 loop spans 16 amino acids. The CDR3 DNA reads TGTGCCAGCTCACCACTAAGGGACAGGCCTACCTACGAGCAGTACTTC. Its protein product is CASSPLRDRPTYEQYF.

The CDR3 region is CASRLQAVVDEQFF. Written as DNA, the CDR3 is TGCGCCAGCAGGCTTCAGGCGGTAGTCGATGAGCAGTTCTTC. The chain links TRBV5-1 to TRBJ2-1; D is unresolved. V lost 5 bases and J lost 8, with 17 bases in between. The length of the CDR3 is 14 residues. The germline V gene encodes CDR1 SGHRS and CDR2 YFSETQ.

V usage is TRBV5-3 and J usage is TRBJ2-7, with 9 bases fitting TRBD2. TRBV5-3 is recorded as an ORF, its role being uncertain. After removal of 0 bases from V and 2 bases from J, the junction contained 3 bases not matched to a gene. The CDR3 is made up of 15 amino acids. CDR3 sequence: CARSLGAGGPYEQYF. CDR3 nucleotide sequence: TGTGCCAGAAGCTTGGGAGCGGGAGGACCCTACGAGCAGTACTTC.

The chain couples TRBV10-3 to TRBJ2-2; D is uncertain. The CDR3 loop spans 14 amino acids. Germline CDR1 and CDR2: ENHRY and SYGVKD. V was trimmed by 5 bases and J by 0 bases, leaving 7 bases between them. The CDR3 region has the DNA TGTGCCATCAGTTCTGGACCGAACACCGGGGAGCTGTTTTTT. Protein sequence: CAISSGPNTGELFF.

The V gene is TRBV21-1, the J gene TRBJ1-4. TRBV21-1 is shown as a pseudogene. CDR3 length equals 19 residues. CDR3 protein: CASSKGRVLGHSTNEKLFF. The CDR3, as DNA: TGTGCCAGCAGCAAAGGGAGGGTCTTGGGCCATTCAACTAATGAAAAACTGTTTTTT.

This clone was seen just once. The V call is TRBV6-9, the J call TRBJ2-7; tentatively, D is TRBD2 (6 bases). CDR1 and CDR2 (germline): MNHGY, SVAAGI. This CDR3 spans 13 amino acids. Trimming pared 7 bases from V and 4 bases from J, leaving 14 bases between. CDR3 DNA: TGTGCCAGCAACCGGGAGACAGAGTACGAGCAGTACTTC. Protein: CASNRETEYEQYF.

The V gene is TRBV15, the J gene TRBJ1-4, with D unresolved. Germline V gene data show CDR1 as LNHNV and CDR2 as YYDKDF (reference sequence). This CDR3 spans 12 amino acids. The V and J ends lost 5 bases and 7 bases respectively, with 8 bases between them. This CDR3 reads CATSRTSEKLFF. CDR3 nucleotides: TGTGCCACCAGCCGAACCAGTGAAAAACTGTTTTTT.

CDR3 amino acids: CASSLTAVAGGSDTQYF. The CDR3 DNA reads TGTGCCAGCAGCTTAACGGCGGTAGCGGGAGGGTCAGATACGCAGTATTTT. The chain carries TRBV7-3 and TRBJ2-3; the match to TRBD2 covers 11 bases. The CDR3 contains 17 residues. Unmatched junction bases numbered 6, after V lost 0 bases and J lost 4 bases. Germline loops: CDR1 SGHTA, CDR2 FQGTGA.